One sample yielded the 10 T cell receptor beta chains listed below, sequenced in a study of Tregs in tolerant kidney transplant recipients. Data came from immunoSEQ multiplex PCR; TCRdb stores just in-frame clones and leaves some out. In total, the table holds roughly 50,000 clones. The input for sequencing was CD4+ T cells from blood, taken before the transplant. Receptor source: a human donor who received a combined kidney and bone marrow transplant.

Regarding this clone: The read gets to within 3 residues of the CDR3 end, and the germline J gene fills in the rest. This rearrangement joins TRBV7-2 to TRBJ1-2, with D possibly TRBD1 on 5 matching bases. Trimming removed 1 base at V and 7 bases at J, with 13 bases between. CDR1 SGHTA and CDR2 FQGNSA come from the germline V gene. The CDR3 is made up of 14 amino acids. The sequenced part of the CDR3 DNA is TGTGCCAGCAGCTTAGAGGGGCGGATCAGTGGC. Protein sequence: CASSLEGRISG. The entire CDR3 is CASSLEGRISGYTF.

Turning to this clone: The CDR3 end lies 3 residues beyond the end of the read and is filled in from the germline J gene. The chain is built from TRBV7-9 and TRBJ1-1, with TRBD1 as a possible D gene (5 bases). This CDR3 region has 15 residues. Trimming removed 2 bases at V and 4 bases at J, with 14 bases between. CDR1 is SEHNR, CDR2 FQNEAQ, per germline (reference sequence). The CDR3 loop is CASSLQGGRSTEAFF. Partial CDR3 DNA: TGTGCCAGCAGCTTACAGGGAGGAAGGTCCACTGAA.

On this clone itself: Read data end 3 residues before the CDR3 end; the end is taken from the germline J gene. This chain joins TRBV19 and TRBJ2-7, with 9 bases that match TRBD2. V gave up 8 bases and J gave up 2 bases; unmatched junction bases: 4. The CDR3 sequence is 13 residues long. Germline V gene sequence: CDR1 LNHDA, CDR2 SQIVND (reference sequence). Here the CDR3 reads CASQGLAPYEQYF. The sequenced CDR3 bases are TGTGCCAGTCAAGGACTAGCGCCCTACGAG.

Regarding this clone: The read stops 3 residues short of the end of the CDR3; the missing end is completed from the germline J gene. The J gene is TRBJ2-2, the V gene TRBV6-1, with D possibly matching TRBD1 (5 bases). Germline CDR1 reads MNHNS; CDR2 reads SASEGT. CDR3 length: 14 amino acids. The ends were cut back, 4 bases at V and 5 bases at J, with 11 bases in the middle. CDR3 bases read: TGTGCCAGCAGTGTCAGGGTTCAAACCGGGGAG. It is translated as CASSVRVQTGE. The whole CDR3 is CASSVRVQTGELFF.

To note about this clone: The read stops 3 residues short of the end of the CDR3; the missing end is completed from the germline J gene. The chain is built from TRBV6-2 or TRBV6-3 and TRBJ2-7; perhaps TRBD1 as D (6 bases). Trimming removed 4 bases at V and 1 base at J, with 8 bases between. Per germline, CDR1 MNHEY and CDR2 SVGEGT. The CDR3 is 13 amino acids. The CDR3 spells CASSLTGSYEQYF. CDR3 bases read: TGTGCCAGCAGTTTGACAGGATCCTACGAG.

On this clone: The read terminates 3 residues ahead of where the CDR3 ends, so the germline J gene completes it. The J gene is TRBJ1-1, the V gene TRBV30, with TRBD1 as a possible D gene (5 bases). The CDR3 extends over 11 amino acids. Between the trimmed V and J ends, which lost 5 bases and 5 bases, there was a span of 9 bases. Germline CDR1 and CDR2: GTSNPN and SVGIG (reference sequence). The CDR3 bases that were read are TGTGCCTGGGGCGGGGGGACTGAA. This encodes CAWGGGTE. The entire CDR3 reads CAWGGGTEAFF.

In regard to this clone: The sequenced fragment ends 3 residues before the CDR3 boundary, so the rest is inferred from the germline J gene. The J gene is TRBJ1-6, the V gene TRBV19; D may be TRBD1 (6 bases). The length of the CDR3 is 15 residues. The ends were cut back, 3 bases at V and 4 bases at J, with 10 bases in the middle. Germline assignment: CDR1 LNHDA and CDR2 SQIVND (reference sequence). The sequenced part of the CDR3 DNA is TGTGCCAGTAGTATTGGGGACACGTATAATTCACCC. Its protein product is CASSIGDTYNSP. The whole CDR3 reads CASSIGDTYNSPLHF.

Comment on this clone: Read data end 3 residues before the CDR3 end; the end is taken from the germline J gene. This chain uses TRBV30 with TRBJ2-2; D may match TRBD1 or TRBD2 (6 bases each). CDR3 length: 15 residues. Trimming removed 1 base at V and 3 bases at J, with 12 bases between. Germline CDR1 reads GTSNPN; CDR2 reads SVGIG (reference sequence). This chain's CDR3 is CAWSEAGEDTGELFF. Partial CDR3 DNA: TGTGCCTGGAGTGAGGCAGGGGAGGACACCGGGGAG.

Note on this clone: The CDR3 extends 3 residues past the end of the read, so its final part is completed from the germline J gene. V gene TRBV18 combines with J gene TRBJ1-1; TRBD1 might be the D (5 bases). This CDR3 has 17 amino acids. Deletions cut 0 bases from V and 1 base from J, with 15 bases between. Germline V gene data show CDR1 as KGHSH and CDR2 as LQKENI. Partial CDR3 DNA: TGTGCCAGCTCACCACCAGCTAGAAAACAGGCGAACACTGAA. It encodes CASSPPARKQANTE. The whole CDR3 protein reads CASSPPARKQANTEAFF.

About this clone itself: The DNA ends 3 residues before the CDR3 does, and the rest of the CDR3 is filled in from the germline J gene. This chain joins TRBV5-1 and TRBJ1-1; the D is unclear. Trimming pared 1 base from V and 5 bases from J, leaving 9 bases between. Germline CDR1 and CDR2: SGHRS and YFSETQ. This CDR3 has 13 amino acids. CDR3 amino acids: CASSLFGGTEAFF. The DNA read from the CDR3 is TGCGCCAGCAGCTTGTTCGGAGGGACTGAA. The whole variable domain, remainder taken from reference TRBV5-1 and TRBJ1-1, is KAGVTQTPRYLIKTRGQQVTLSCSPISGHRSVSWYQQTPGQGLQFLFEYFSETQRNKGNFPGRFSGRQFSNSRSEMNVSTLELGDSALYLCASSLFGGTEAFFGQGTRLTVV.